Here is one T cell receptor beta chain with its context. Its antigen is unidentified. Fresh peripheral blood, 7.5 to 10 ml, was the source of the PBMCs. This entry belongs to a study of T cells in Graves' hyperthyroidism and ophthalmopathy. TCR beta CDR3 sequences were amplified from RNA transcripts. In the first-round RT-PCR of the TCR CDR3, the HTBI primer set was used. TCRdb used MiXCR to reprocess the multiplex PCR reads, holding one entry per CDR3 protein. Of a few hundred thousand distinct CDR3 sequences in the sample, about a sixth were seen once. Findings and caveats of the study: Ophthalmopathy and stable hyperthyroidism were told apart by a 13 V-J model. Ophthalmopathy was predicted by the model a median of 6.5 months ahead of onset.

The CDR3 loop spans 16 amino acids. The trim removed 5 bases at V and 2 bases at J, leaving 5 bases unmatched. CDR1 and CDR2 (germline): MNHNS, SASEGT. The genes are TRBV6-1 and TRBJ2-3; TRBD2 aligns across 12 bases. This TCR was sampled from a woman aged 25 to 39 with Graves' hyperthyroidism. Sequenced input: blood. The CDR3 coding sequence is TGTGCCAGCAGTTTATGGACTAGCGGGACCACAGATACGCAGTATTTT. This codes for CASSLWTSGTTDTQYF.